This T cell receptor beta chain was sequenced for a study of blood T cell repertoires in COVID-19. Libraries were prepared by immunoSEQ multiplex PCR; TCRdb keeps only in-frame clonotypes and omits some of them. The sample consists of some 260,000 clones, approximately 89% of them appearing once. Germline V lookup: CDR1 SGHTA, CDR2 FQGNSA. Deletions cut 5 bases from V and 2 bases from J, with 19 bases between. CDR3 size: 16 residues. This sequence was found in a woman between 65 and 79 years old with COVID-19, enrolled during active disease. The chain uses TRBV7-2 and TRBJ2-7; tentative D call: TRBD1 (6 bases). The specimen was peripheral blood. The CDR3 DNA is TGTGCCAGCAGCCTACAATGGGGGCACCAGACCTACGAGCAGTACTTC. Its translation: CASSLQWGHQTYEQYF.